Reported below is one T cell receptor beta chain. Its cognate antigen is unknown. These data belong to a study of molecular identifiers for immune sequencing clone quantification. MiXCR, run by TCRdb on the PCR reads, gives a single entry per CDR3 protein. The table records some 680,000 distinct CDR3 sequences, about 25% of them present only once. CDR1 MNHEY and CDR2 SVGAGI come from the germline V gene. CDR3 length: 14 amino acids. Trimming took off 0 bases at V and 7 bases at J, with 10 bases between the two ends. Findings and caveats of the study: Clones above 20 RNA copies contained over 98% of effector molecules and under 1% of naive molecules.

This chain joins TRBV6-5 and TRBJ2-1; D not resolved. This clonotype was obtained from a human donor in good health. Some libraries in this study had Jurkat cell RNA spiked in. The sequencing input was naive CD8+ T cells from blood, with Jurkat cell RNA spiked in. The subset is: FACS-sorted CD8+CD4-CCR7+CD45RA+ naive T cells. DNA of the CDR3: TGTGCCAGCAGTTACTCTGGGCCAGAGAATGAGCAGTTCTTC. Its translation is CASSYSGPENEQFF.